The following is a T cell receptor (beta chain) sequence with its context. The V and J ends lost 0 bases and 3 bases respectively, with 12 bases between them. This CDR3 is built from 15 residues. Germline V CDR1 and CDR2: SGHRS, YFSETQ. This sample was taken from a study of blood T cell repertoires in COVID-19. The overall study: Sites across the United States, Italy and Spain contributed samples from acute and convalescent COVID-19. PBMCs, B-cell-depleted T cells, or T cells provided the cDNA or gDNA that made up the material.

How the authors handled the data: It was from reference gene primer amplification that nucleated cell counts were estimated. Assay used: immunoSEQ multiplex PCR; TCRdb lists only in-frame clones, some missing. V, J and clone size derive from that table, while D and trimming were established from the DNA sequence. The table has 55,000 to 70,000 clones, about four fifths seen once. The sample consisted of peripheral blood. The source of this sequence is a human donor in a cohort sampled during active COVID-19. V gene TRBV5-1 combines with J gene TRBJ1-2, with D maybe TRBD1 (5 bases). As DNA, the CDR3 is TGCGCCAGCAGCTTGGCAGCAGGGCAAGACTATGGCTACACCTTC. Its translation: CASSLAAGQDYGYTF.